This entry concerns a single T cell receptor (beta chain). The antigen it binds to is not known. The sample holds no much larger clone one base away, and base qualities are not on file. Libraries were prepared through the immunoSEQ multiplex PCR assay. For the multiplex PCR, a mixture combining 60 forward primers for TCR Vbeta segments and 13 reverse primers for TCR Jbeta segments was used. The CDR3 region of rearranged TCR beta genes was amplified from genomic DNA with a multiplex PCR assay. Amplified TCR beta libraries were sequenced as 87-base-pair reads on the Illumina HiSeq System. Processing in the source paper ran as follows. A later analysis tallied approximately 87 million unique TCR beta chains across the 700 or so repertoires, and around 10 million of those chains were shared by two or more donors. A nearest-neighbor algorithm error-corrected the raw reads and collapsed the reads into unique sequences, merging closely related sequences to remove PCR and sequencing errors. V, D and J gene segments were assigned by aligning CDR3 sequences to IMGT reference sequences. For a sequence to be retained, a match of at least six nucleotides to both a V gene segment and a J gene segment was required. A rearrangement was called productive if the CDR3 had no stop codons and remained in frame with V and J, and every other rearrangement was called non-productive. CDR3 was defined by IMGT convention, running from the second conserved V-encoded cysteine to the conserved J-encoded phenylalanine. The earlier analysis of more than 450 of the donors excluded sequences that lacked an unambiguous match to a single V gene segment. An earlier analysis of a few hundred of the donors classified V segments as functional when productive rearrangements were above 56.7% and as segregating when the standard deviation between donors was above 5%. To diagnose cytomegalovirus status from the catalog of TCR beta chain sequences, a statistical classification framework was built. A later analysis assigned V and J genes by comparing TCR nucleotide sequences with IMGT/GENE-DB human TR gene sequences. In a later analysis, CDR3 sequences and most-parsimonious VDJ recombination scenarios were assigned using the TCRdist pipeline. A later analysis defined each TCR beta chain by its CDR3 amino acid sequence plus V-gene family, and excluded reads lacking a unique V-gene family. To address suspected cross-contamination and a sequencing artifact, a later analysis removed several hundred highly shared, low-generation-probability nucleotide sequences. A later analysis calculated a clonal expansion index for each public chain from normalized within-repertoire ranks of inferred template counts. In a later analysis, generation probabilities were computed with a VDJ recombination model fitted to out-of-frame rearrangements, and the resulting probabilities were checked against IGoR. Hypergeometric tests were used in a later analysis to score TCR-TCR, TCR-HLA and TCR-CMV co-occurrence, with a repertoire-size bias correction applied to the TCR pairs. False discovery rates were estimated in a later analysis by permuting HLA or CMV assignments 20 times. In a later analysis, co-occurring TCRs were grouped with DBSCAN, and TCRdist sequence similarity was added when clustering was performed within HLA-allele-positive subsets. Repertoires with fewer than 30,000 or more than 120,000 public chains, plus five repertoires with anomalous nucleotide sharing, were excluded from co-occurrence clustering. Held by TCRdb, this immuneACCESS table contains in-frame sequences only and omits some clones. Under half of the omission traces to an unresolved V gene where checked; the cause of the rest is unknown. V and J calls plus clone size are reproduced from that table; the DNA served to infer D and trimming. The sample has about 120,000 clones on record, roughly 71% of them singletons. The ten largest clones take up 2.9% of the sample.

This sample was taken from a study of cytomegalovirus exposure and HLA in healthy donors (dated by TCRdb to 2016 to 2017). Some background on the complete study: An earlier analysis of 587 of the donors reported 276 Gb of sequence data and 95 million to 140 million unique TCR beta sequences obtained from around 190 million T cells. The study was designed to test whether signatures of past pathogen exposure could be identified by cataloging public T cell receptors. Besides the first cohort of roughly 700 subjects, a separate validation cohort made up of around 120 different subjects was used. The study combined high-throughput TCR immunosequencing, statistical association of individual TCRs with disease status, and machine learning to predict cytomegalovirus infection status. An earlier analysis of some 500 of the donors used high-throughput TCR beta sequencing to judge whether each TCR beta V gene segment behaved as functional or pseudogenic. Alongside the repertoire data, information on donor age, sex, ethnicity and CMV serostatus was compiled. Around 320 gigabases of sequencing data and approximately 85 million unique TCR sequences were included in an early release covering several hundred HLA-typed donors. Typing coverage varied by locus: 629-630 donors for A, B, C, DRB1 and DQB1; roughly 510 for DQA1; nearly 610 for DPA1; 450 to 480 for DPB1. Every repertoire in the discovery cohort had been generated on one and the same sequencing platform. A later analysis re-examined previously published TCR beta repertoires from more than 650 donors and added high-resolution HLA genotyping to investigate patterns of TCR occurrence. Of the roughly 400 genotyped donors, approximately 80% were placed in the genetic ancestry cluster associated with self-reported Caucasian donors. Rather than using new phenotypic data, the later analysis identified candidate immune exposures from TCR beta sequences and from how often those sequences occurred across donors. Because of strong linkage in the cohort, roughly 5 DR-DQ haplotypes were treated as single units for association and clustering. The T cell repertoires of around 730 subjects were profiled by immunosequencing and related to cytomegalovirus serostatus. A later genetic analysis used genome-wide SNP genotypes for about 60% of the roughly 700 donors, treating that subset as a discovery cohort. On average, around 240,000 unique TCR beta nucleotide sequences were sequenced per donor among 398 genotyped donors of the cohort, with 15% to 20% of those sequences being non-productive. HLA typing covered class I and class II loci at four-digit resolution.

What the work shows at the level of the full study, not this receptor alone: In vitro tests confirmed that a few of the cytomegalovirus-associated TCR beta chains recognize cytomegalovirus antigens. The study listed approximately 150 TCR beta chains as associated with cytomegalovirus. The classifier was reported to diagnose cytomegalovirus status with high specificity and sensitivity in both the original and validation cohorts. A later analysis reported that several top co-occurrence clusters appeared linked to parvovirus B19, influenza, CMV and Epstein-Barr virus. Sequencing depth was assumed to be roughly uniform across donors in the presence/absence analyses, though that assumption may not hold. The authors suggested that the approach could potentially be extended to other disease states and immunological phenotypes. HLA typing was unavailable for some donors at each locus, so association tests used only the typed subset. Because counts were too low, seventeen rarely observed V segments, including chromosome 9 orphons, were left out of the earlier analysis of some 600 of the donors. In a later analysis, the rate of TCR association differed among HLA loci, with DRB1 alleles having the most associated TCRs and HLA-C alleles having the fewest. Most CMV-associated TCR beta chains appeared to be HLA-restricted in a later analysis, and the HLA associations seemed to be driven largely by CMV exposure. Correlated functional status among segregating V segments might reflect linkage disequilibrium, but an unknown experimental factor could not be ruled out. Assigning TCR associations to individual alleles was difficult when HLA alleles, especially DR and DQ, strongly co-occurred. According to a later genetic analysis, donors in an Asian-associated ancestry cluster had fewer N-insertions in productive TCRs than the approximately 650-donor mean. This cohort had only TCR beta chains sequenced, and the lack of alpha or paired-chain data limited which features could be detected. The sequencing pipeline was judged likely to have produced a cluster of highly shared sequence variants as a technical artifact. Specific HLA alleles were associated with around 18,000 TCR beta sequences at a false discovery rate of 0.05 in a later analysis. A further reported finding was that TCR beta sequences accurately predicted the HLA-A and HLA-B alleles for most subjects in the first cohort. For the cohort, immune exposure information was limited to CMV serostatus. Most TCR sequences were observed very rarely across donors, whereas some public TCRs were present in many individuals. An association between a missense DCLRE1C variant and V-gene and J-gene trimming of TCR beta chains was found in a later genetic analysis and replicated in an independent cohort. In a later analysis, HLA-associated TCR beta chains were found to be more clonally expanded and to have lower generation probabilities than equally common non-associated chains. Broadly in line with IMGT annotations, most TCR beta V segments showed up in productive rearrangements about 90% or about 30% of the time in an earlier analysis of several hundred of the donors.

In total, roughly 710 healthy bone marrow donors made up the cohort. At the time of sampling, every cohort member was nominally healthy, though immune exposures that went unrecorded were likely present. The donor was CMV seropositive and belonged to the group of some 290 seropositive cohort members. A peripheral blood sample was provided by each donor, and peripheral blood mononuclear cells were used for TCR beta sequencing. Genomic DNA was extracted from the blood cell samples with the Qiagen DNeasy Blood Extraction Kit. The sample consisted of PBMCs. This TCR was recovered from a woman aged 35 to 49 in good health and CMV-seropositive.

The CDR3 here reads CASSSTGAEQFF. The DNA reads as follows: TGTGCCAGCAGCTCCACAGGGGCCGAGCAGTTCTTC. This chain joins TRBV7-3 to TRBJ2-1; 7 bases in the middle match TRBD1. Per the germline V gene, SGHTA is the CDR1 and FQGTGA is the CDR2. Here V drops 4 bases and J drops 10 bases, and the junction holds 4 bases not matched to any gene. CDR3 length: 12 amino acids, cysteine to phenylalanine. CDR3 DNA is the only sequence kept; it has 36 bases, read in frame from the first base. Here the CDR3 is joined to the reference TRBV7-3 and TRBJ2-1 genes, and the full variable domain is: GAGVSQTPSNKVTEKGKYVELRCDPISGHTALYWYRQSLGQGPEFLIYFQGTGAADDSGLPNDRFFAVRPEGSVSTLKIQRTERGDSAVYLCASSSTGAEQFFGPGTRLTVL.